The T cell receptor beta chain under discussion was sequenced for a study of CD8 T cells in ankylosing spondylitis. Study-wide points: Certain motif variants had earlier been reported in reactive arthritis synovial fluid and blood. Apparently characteristic of ankylosing spondylitis blood was a TCR beta motif (fewer than 10 highly homologous variants).

Via MiXCR, TCRdb re-called the 5' RACE reads, giving one row per CDR3 protein. The sample comprises roughly 440,000 distinct CDR3 sequences, about 15% of which are singletons, and 0.95% to 1.1% rests with the top ten. V was shortened by 5 bases and J by 0 bases, with 14 bases between the two germline ends. Germline values: CDR1 SGHAT, CDR2 FQDESV (reference sequence). This CDR3 is 16 amino acids long. This clonotype was observed a handful of times. Its matching antigen is unknown. The receptor was derived from a male donor with ankylosing spondylitis. Sequencing was done on a sample of blood, either unsorted or a sorted T cell fraction (not recorded which). This chain links TRBV11-1 with TRBJ2-1; D is possibly TRBD2 (6 bases). The CDR3 here is CASSPWDSSSYNEQFF. The DNA of the CDR3 is TGTGCCAGCAGCCCCTGGGACTCGAGCTCCTACAATGAGCAGTTCTTC.